This TCR beta chain originates from a study of vaccination and CD4 T cells after COVID-19. In germline, CDR1 is LNHNV, CDR2 YYDKDF (reference sequence). Trimming removed 0 bases from V and 0 bases from J, with 21 bases in between. CDR3 length: 20 residues. The Oncomine TCR Beta short-read assay was applied to DNA of cultured CD4+ T cells. MiXCR, applied by TCRdb to the PCR reads, yields one record per CDR3 protein. The sample includes approximately 16,000 distinct CDR3 sequences, around two fifths seen only once; the top ten take around 7.5%. Noted treatment: approximately nine-day PBMC culture with coronavirus spike peptide pools or control peptides (ViraFEST assay). ViraFEST used peptide pools to expand antigen-specific T cells and subsequently sequenced their TCRs. Days 3 and 7 saw half the medium replaced with fresh IL-2 medium. This clonotype was seen a few times. What it recognizes is unknown.

This clonotype was sampled from a human donor who had recovered from COVID-19. Specimen: CD4+ T cells from blood, cultured in vitro, collected after SARS-CoV-2 vaccination. The chain uses TRBV15 and TRBJ2-1, with D possibly TRBD2 on 5 matching bases. Written as DNA, the CDR3 is TGTGCCACCAGCAGAGATGATAGTGTGTCCGGAGGAAGCTCCTACAATGAGCAGTTCTTC. Translating it yields CATSRDDSVSGGSSYNEQFF.